Shown below are 32 T cell receptor delta chains from a single sample sequenced in a study of gamma-delta T cells after stem cell transplantation. TCRdb reprocessed the RT-PCR reads using CATT. The sample consists of roughly 1,400 delta-chain clones, 13% of them appearing once. Sequencing was done on a sample of gamma-delta T cells. The receptors originated from a human donor. It is not recorded whose cells these are; they may come from a transplant donor.

Points on this clone: This DNA's translation and the protein TCRdb lists, from a much larger clone, do not match at residue 16, likely due to a read error; the protein shown is translated from the DNA. V usage is TRDV1 and J usage is TRDJ3, with a weak D call TRDD3 (6 bases). Per germline, CDR1 TSWWSYY and CDR2 QGS. The CDR3 is made up of 24 amino acids. V was clipped by 2 bases and J by 2 bases, with 31 bases between them. The CDR3 DNA sequence: TGTGCTCTTGGGGAAATTGCTGCCCGGCGGATACCTTCGAACCGCCCCTGGGACACCCGACAGATGTTTTTC. Protein sequence: CALGEIAARRIPSNRPWDTRQMFF.

Only a few counts were recorded for this clone. A single base separates this from a much larger clone, so it may be a read error. The V gene is TRDV2, the J gene TRDJ1; 9 bases agree with TRDD3. From germline, CDR1 is GEAIGNYY and CDR2 EKD. The CDR3 runs to 15 residues. CDR3 protein: CACDPWGINTDNLIF. CDR3 DNA sequence: TGTGCCTGTGACCCCTGGGGGATCAACACCGATAACCTCATCTTT.

On this clone: The sample has other DNA sequences that encode this CDR3 too. The gene calls are TRDV2 and TRDJ1, with 9 bases aligning to TRDD3. J was trimmed by 2 bases and V by 3 bases; bases with no gene match: 3. Germline V gives CDR1 GEAIGNYY, CDR2 EKD. The CDR3 consists of 14 residues. As DNA, the CDR3 is TGTGCCTGTGACCCCCTGGGGGATACCGATAAACTCATCTTT. It codes for CACDPLGDTDKLIF.

This clone has just a few counts. The chain employs TRDV2 and TRDJ1; a weak D match, TRDD3 (6 bases). The germline CDR1 and CDR2 sequences are GEAIGNYY and EKD. Trimming left V 0 bases short and J 8 bases short, with 27 bases between. The CDR3 length is 18 residues. In DNA, the CDR3 is TGTGCCTGTGACACCGTGTCGGGGGAACTGGGTCCCCCTCCCAAACTCATCTTT. It codes for CACDTVSGELGPPPKLIF.

A remark on this clone: This may come from a read error, since a much larger clone is one base off. This sequence joins TRDV2 and TRDJ1, with TRDD3 matching over 7 bases. CDR1 GEAIGNYY and CDR2 EKD come from the germline V gene. The V segment lost 0 bases and the J segment 0 bases; nucleotides outside the gene matches: 27. The CDR3 extends over 23 amino acids. For the CDR3, the DNA is TGTGCCTGTGACACCGTTGCTGGGGGTCAAACACCAACCCCAGGGTCCCACACCGATAAACTCATCTTT. Translation gives CACDTVAGGQTPTPGSHTDKLIF.

The chain combines TRDV3 with TRDJ1, with TRDD3 identical over 11 bases. The CDR3 has 20 residues. Germline V lookup: CDR1 TVYSNPD, CDR2 GDNSRS (reference sequence). V trimming: 3 bases; J trimming: 0 bases; junction bases outside the gene matches: 21. CDR3 sequence: CALGLLVLGDKLAYTDKLIF. The CDR3 nucleotides are TGTGCCTTGGGCCTTCTTGTACTGGGGGATAAGTTGGCGTACACCGATAAACTCATCTTT.

This chain joins TRDV1 and TRDJ1, with 7 bases that match TRDD3. Germline V CDR1 and CDR2: TSWWSYY, QGS. The J segment lost 0 bases and the V segment lost 0 bases, leaving 34 bases of the junction unmatched. The CDR3 is made up of 26 amino acids. The DNA for the CDR3 is TGTGCTCTTGGGGAACTAGTGGATCTTTTACCCCATGCGGGATACTGGGAGCCGCAGTACACCGATAAACTCATCTTT. Its protein is CALGELVDLLPHAGYWEPQYTDKLIF.

Notes on this clone: This sample also contains other DNA sequences that code for the same CDR3. J is TRDJ1 and V is TRDV3; 8 positions match TRDD3. V trimming: 4 bases; J trimming: 0 bases; junction bases outside the gene matches: 28. Germline V gene sequence: CDR1 TVYSNPD, CDR2 GDNSRS (reference sequence). This CDR3 has 21 amino acids. The CDR3 DNA follows: TGTGCCTCCTCTTTCGTCCACGTCCCGAACCTGGGGGACACAGACACCGATAAACTCATCTTT. Amino acid sequence: CASSFVHVPNLGDTDTDKLIF.

Details on this clone: One end of the junction does not line up with germline, which may come from a read error. At the DNA level, this CDR3 is encoded by other sequences in the same sample as well. The chain has TRDV3 and TRDJ1, with 10 bases aligning to TRDD3. This CDR3 region has 24 residues. CDR1 is TVYSNPD, CDR2 GDNSRS, per germline (reference sequence). The CDR3 DNA is TGTGCATTTAATCGGAAACCCACACTACGGGGACGGGGGGATACGCGGGGGAACACCGATAAACTCATCTTT. As protein: CAFNRKPTLRGRGDTRGNTDKLIF.

By sample fraction, this clone is large (0.1 to 1%). This CDR3 is also generated by other DNA sequences in the sample. The CDR3 region is CACDTLGDTYTDKLIF. DNA of the CDR3: TGTGCCTGTGACACCCTGGGGGATACGTACACCGATAAACTCATCTTT. The chain is built from TRDV2 and TRDJ1; 12 nucleotides line up with TRDD3. The CDR3 length is 16 residues. Germline V gene sequence: CDR1 GEAIGNYY, CDR2 EKD. Losses at the gene ends were 0 bases for V and 0 bases for J; bases not matched to a gene: 1.

The genes are TRDV2 and TRDJ1; a weak D match, TRDD3 (5 bases). Trimming cost V 3 bases and J 2 bases, with 12 bases left between them. This CDR3 is built from 14 residues. Germline V lookup: CDR1 GEAIGNYY, CDR2 EKD. The CDR3 here is CACDPIGGTDKLIF. The CDR3 DNA reads as TGTGCCTGTGACCCGATAGGGGGTACCGATAAACTCATCTTT.

With respect to this clone: The sample holds other DNA sequences that translate to the same CDR3. V usage is TRAV29/DV5 and J usage is TRDJ4; 10 bases map to TRDD3. This CDR3 is built from 21 residues. Germline CDR1 and CDR2: NSMFDY and ISSIKDK. V was pared by 1 base and J by 5 bases, with 29 bases of the junction left unmatched. CDR3 nucleotide sequence: TGTGCAGCAAGCTCTTCTTTATATCCTACGTTAGGGGGATACGGCCCGGAGCCCCTGATCTTT. Protein product: CAASSSLYPTLGGYGPEPLIF.

The table lists this clone with a few counts. TCRdb has a much larger clone's protein, which differs at residue 5 from the translation of this DNA, likely because of a read error; what is shown is the protein translated from the DNA. The rearrangement links TRDV2 to TRDJ3, with 7 bases matching TRDD3. Germline V gene lookup returns CDR1 GEAIGNYY and CDR2 EKD. V gave up 2 bases and J gave up 0 bases; unmatched junction bases: 12. The CDR3 length is 20 residues. The CDR3 spells CACDIGPWGLSSWDTRQMFF. The DNA for the CDR3 is TGTGCCTGTGACATCGGTCCCTGGGGGTTGAGCTCCTGGGACACCCGACAGATGTTTTTC.

This chain links TRDV2 with TRDJ1; 13 nucleotides match TRDD3. CDR1 is GEAIGNYY, CDR2 EKD, per germline. The CDR3 extends over 15 amino acids. Trimming took 0 bases from V and 11 from J; bases not matched to a gene: 8. DNA for the CDR3: TGTGCCTGTGACACCCTTACTGGGGGATACGCATACCTCATCTTT. Its translation: CACDTLTGGYAYLIF.

This clone was counted a few times. A read error is likely here: a far larger clone is one base away. The sample carries other DNA sequences with the same CDR3. The CDR3 nucleotides are TGTGCTCTTGGGGTCTCAGTTCCCACTCTGACCTACTGGGGGATACGAGGGCACACCGATAAACTCATCTTT. Amino acid sequence: CALGVSVPTLTYWGIRGHTDKLIF. The V gene is TRDV1, the J gene TRDJ1; 13 nucleotides match TRDD3. Germline CDR1 is TSWWSYY and CDR2 is QGS. The J segment lost 0 bases and the V segment lost 4 bases, leaving 26 bases of the junction unmatched. The CDR3 contains 24 residues.

The chain joins TRDV1 to TRDJ1; 7 bases agree with TRDD3. Looked up from germline, CDR1 is TSWWSYY and CDR2 is QGS. J lost 3 bases, V lost 1 base, and 20 bases had no gene match. The CDR3 consists of 20 residues. CDR3 in DNA: TGTGCTCTTGGGGAACGCGGTCTTGGGGCCCGATTACTGGGGCCCGATAAACTCATCTTT. Amino acid sequence: CALGERGLGARLLGPDKLIF.

Comment on this clone: This DNA's translation and the protein TCRdb lists, from a much larger clone, do not match at residue 9, likely due to a read error; the protein shown is translated from the DNA. The chain combines TRDV3 with TRDJ1; TRDD3 aligns across 9 bases. This CDR3 is built from 22 residues. Germline V gene lookup returns CDR1 TVYSNPD and CDR2 GDNSRS (reference sequence). The ends lost 2 bases at V and 0 bases at J; junction bases unmatched: 28. The CDR3 is CAFLRSHLEWYWGNLYTDKLIF. The CDR3 DNA reads TGTGCCTTTTTGCGCTCACACCTAGAGTGGTACTGGGGGAATTTGTACACCGATAAACTCATCTTT.

Remarks on this clone: A read error likely explains this, since a far larger clone differs by one base. The chain couples TRDV3 to TRDJ1; 10 bases are a match to TRDD3. This CDR3 spans 19 amino acids. Germline CDR1 and CDR2: TVYSNPD and GDNSRS (reference sequence). The CDR3 DNA sequence: TGTGCCTTGACCTTCCACCTACACTGGGGGATTTTTGGCACCGATAGACTCATCTTT. This codes for CALTFHLHWGIFGTDRLIF.

Worth noting for this clone: A far larger clone is a single base away, which makes a read error likely. The chain couples TRDV3 to TRDJ1; TRDD3 matches 11 bases. Germline V gene sequence: CDR1 TVYSNPD, CDR2 GDNSRS (reference sequence). This CDR3 has 19 amino acids. This CDR3 is CAQRELVPTGGYGSDKLTF. The CDR3, as DNA: TGTGCCCAAAGGGAACTAGTCCCTACTGGGGGATATGGTTCGGATAAACTCACCTTT.

By proportion, this clone is medium-sized (0.01 to 0.1%). The chain links TRDV3 to TRDJ1; 11 positions agree with TRDD3. The V and J ends lost 1 base and 0 bases, in that order; junction bases with no gene match: 31. Looked up from germline, CDR1 is TVYSNPD and CDR2 is GDNSRS (reference sequence). The length of the CDR3 is 24 residues. DNA of the CDR3: TGTGCCTTTAATCGGAAACCCACACTACGGGGAATGGGGGATACGCGGGGGAACACCGATAAACTCATCTTT. This encodes CAFNRKPTLRGMGDTRGNTDKLIF.

This clone showed up just a few times. The chain uses TRDV2 and TRDJ1, with 10 positions matching TRDD3. The V gene's germline CDR1 is GEAIGNYY and CDR2 EKD. The CDR3 has 18 residues. Trimming at V came to 0 bases and at J to 0 bases, leaving 9 bases not matched to a gene. This chain's CDR3 is CACDTLLGGYADTDKLIF. The CDR3 nucleotides are TGTGCCTGTGACACCTTGTTGGGGGGATACGCCGACACCGATAAACTCATCTTT.

The chain joins TRDV2 to TRDJ1; D is perhaps TRDD3 (6 bases). The germline V and J ends were trimmed by 0 bases and 6 bases, with 19 bases remaining between them. The length of the CDR3 is 16 residues. CDR1 is GEAIGNYY, CDR2 EKD, per germline. DNA of the CDR3: TGTGCCTGTGACACCGTGGAAGGGGGGAGCCCTAATAAACTCATCTTT. Protein sequence: CACDTVEGGSPNKLIF.

With regard to this clone: One base separates it from a far larger clone, so it is likely a read error. Other DNA variants within this sample encode the same CDR3. The CDR3 bases are TGTGCTCTTGGGGAACTAGTTCTCTTCCTACTCTCACTGGGGGATACACGTGAGACAGCACAACTCTTCTTT. Residues: CALGELVLFLLSLGDTRETAQLFF. The chain links TRDV1 to TRDJ2, with 12 nucleotides matching TRDD3. Looked up from germline, CDR1 is TSWWSYY and CDR2 is QGS. This CDR3 is built from 24 residues. Trimming cost V 0 bases and J 4 bases; bases outside gene matches: 24.

The rearrangement links TRDV2 to TRDJ1; D not resolved. Germline V lookup: CDR1 GEAIGNYY, CDR2 EKD. This CDR3 comprises 16 residues. V lost 1 base and J 0 bases, leaving 14 bases between the germline ends. This CDR3 is CACDTVSELHTDKLIF. The CDR3 nucleotides read TGTGCCTGTGACACGGTGTCAGAGCTTCACACCGATAAACTCATCTTT.

This clone was seen a handful of times. This may be a read error: a much more frequent sequence differs by one nucleotide. The sample carries other DNA sequences with the same CDR3. The rearrangement uses TRDV2 and TRDJ3; the D is unclear. Germline loops: CDR1 GEAIGNYY, CDR2 EKD. This CDR3 region has 18 residues. The CDR3 bases are TGCGCCTGTGACACCGTCTCAAAGACCTCCTGGGACACCCGACAGATGTTTTTC. This translates into CACDTVSKTSWDTRQMFF.

This clone was seen a few times. Just one base apart from a much larger clone, this may be a read error. The chain carries TRDV1 and TRDJ1; D perhaps matches TRDD3 (6 bases). Looked up from germline, CDR1 is TSWWSYY and CDR2 is QGS. Trimming left V 0 bases short and J 1 base short, with 27 bases between. The CDR3 covers 21 residues. CDR3 DNA sequence: TGTGCTCTTGGGGAACTAATGACCTACTGGGAGATACAAGGGGTCACCGATAAACTCATCTTT. Amino acid sequence: CALGELMTYWEIQGVTDKLIF.

The CDR3 DNA reads TGTGCTCTTGGGGAGGACATAGGGACCTTCCCCCTAGTACTGGGGCTTTACACCGATAAACTCATCTTT. Protein: CALGEDIGTFPLVLGLYTDKLIF. V usage is TRDV1 and J usage is TRDJ1; TRDD3 is a possible D gene (7 bases). The germline V gene encodes CDR1 TSWWSYY and CDR2 QGS. V lost 3 bases and J 0 bases, leaving 35 bases between the germline ends. CDR3 length: 23 amino acids.

Of note for this clone: A far bigger clonotype differs at one base, so this is likely a read error. The CDR3 nucleotides are TGTGCCTGTGACCCAGTACTGGGGAGGCCGACCGATAAACTCATCTTT. Its protein product is CACDPVLGRPTDKLIF. V usage is TRDV2 and J usage is TRDJ1; 7 bases match TRDD3. Per germline, CDR1 GEAIGNYY and CDR2 EKD. The ends lost 3 bases at V and 2 bases at J; junction bases unmatched: 11. This CDR3 spans 16 amino acids.

This clone was observed a handful of times. This chain joins TRDV2 and TRDJ1; D is possibly TRDD3 (5 bases). Per germline, CDR1 GEAIGNYY and CDR2 EKD. There are 15 residues in the CDR3. The V end lost 0 bases, the J end lost 2 bases, and 12 bases lay between the germline ends. CDR3 sequence reads: CACDTIGIRTDKLIF. The CDR3 DNA reads TGTGCCTGTGACACCATCGGGATCAGGACCGATAAACTCATCTTT.

This clone was detected a few times. This chain links TRAV29/DV5 with TRDJ1; perhaps TRDD3 as D (5 bases). V lost 0 bases and J lost 0, with 27 bases in between. Germline CDR1 reads NSMFDY; CDR2 reads ISSIKDK. The CDR3 runs 20 residues. This CDR3 is CAASDRSPPWDSIYTDKLIF. The DNA for the CDR3 is TGTGCAGCAAGCGATCGGAGTCCTCCCTGGGACTCCATCTACACCGATAAACTCATCTTT.

The chain links TRDV2 to TRDJ1; tentative D call: TRDD3 (6 bases). Trimming took off 1 base at V and 5 bases at J, with 16 bases between the two ends. Germline V gene sequence: CDR1 GEAIGNYY, CDR2 EKD. The CDR3 contains 15 residues. CDR3 region: CACDTSDTARDKLIF. CDR3 DNA: TGTGCCTGTGACACAAGCGATACGGCAAGAGATAAACTCATCTTT.

Details on this clone: This is likely an artifact of a read error, given a far larger clone one base away. The sample holds other DNA sequences that translate to the same CDR3. This sequence joins TRDV2 and TRDJ1; 7 nucleotides align to TRDD3. Losses at the gene ends were 3 bases for V and 7 bases for J; bases not matched to a gene: 13. This CDR3 is 15 amino acids long. In germline, CDR1 is GEAIGNYY, CDR2 EKD. CDR3 in DNA: TGTGCCTGTGACTACCTCCGTGGGGGGATGAGTAAACTCATCTTT. This gives the protein CACDYLRGGMSKLIF.